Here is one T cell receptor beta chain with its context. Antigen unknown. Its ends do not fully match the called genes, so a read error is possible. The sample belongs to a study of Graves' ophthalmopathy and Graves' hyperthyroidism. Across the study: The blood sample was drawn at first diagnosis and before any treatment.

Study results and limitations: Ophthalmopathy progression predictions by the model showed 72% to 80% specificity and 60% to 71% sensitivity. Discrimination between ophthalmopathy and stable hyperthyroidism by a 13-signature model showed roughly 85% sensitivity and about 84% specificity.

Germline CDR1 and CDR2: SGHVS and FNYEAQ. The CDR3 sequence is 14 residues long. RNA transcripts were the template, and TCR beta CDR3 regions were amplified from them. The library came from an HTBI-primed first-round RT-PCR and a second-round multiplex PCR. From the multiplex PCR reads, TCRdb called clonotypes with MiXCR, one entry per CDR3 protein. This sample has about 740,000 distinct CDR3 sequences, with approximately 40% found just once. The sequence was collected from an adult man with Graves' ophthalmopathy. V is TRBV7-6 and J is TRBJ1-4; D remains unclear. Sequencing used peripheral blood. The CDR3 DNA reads TGTGCCAGCAGTTTAGGGTCGACCGGTGAAAAACTGTTTTTT. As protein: CASSLGSTGEKLFF.